These 7 T cell receptor beta chains came from one sample sequenced in a study of response to subunit inactivated influenza vaccine. TCRdb re-analysed the RT-PCR reads in MiXCR, keeping a single row per CDR3 protein. The table records 500,000 to 600,000 distinct CDR3 sequences, 15% to 20% of them present only once. Here the sequenced sample was CD4+ T cells sorted from PBMCs, taken 23 to 25 months after vaccination. The source is a man between 50 and 75 years old who received an inactivated influenza vaccine.

This chain links TRBV12-3 or TRBV12-4 with TRBJ2-5; TRBD1 or TRBD2 may be the D gene (5 bases each). Trimming removed 2 bases at V and 8 bases at J, with 12 bases between. This CDR3 region has 13 residues. The CDR3 nucleotides read TGTGCCAGCAGTTTACAGGACCGGGGCACCCAGTACTTC. Its translation is CASSLQDRGTQYF.

Regarding this clonotype: One junction end does not reproduce the germline sequence, and a read error may be involved. This chain connects TRBV5-1 to TRBJ2-7; 11 positions agree with TRBD1. Germline-derived CDR1 and CDR2 are SGHRS and YFSETQ. This CDR3 is 13 amino acids long. For the CDR3, the DNA is TGCGCCGGCAGCCAAGGGACAGGGGGTGAGCAGTACTTC. Its protein product is CAGSQGTGGEQYF.

A few counts support this clonotype. The chain joins TRBV2 to TRBJ2-3, with D tentatively TRBD2 (7 bases). This CDR3 comprises 16 residues. The germline gives CDR1 SNHLY, CDR2 FYNNEI. V shed 3 bases and J shed 0 bases, with 13 bases lying between them. As DNA, the CDR3 is TGTGCCAGCAGTGATGCGGGGGCGCTTAGCACAGATACGCAGTATTTT. Translated, it gives CASSDAGALSTDTQYF. Full variable domain (outside the CDR3, taken from reference TRBV2 and TRBJ2-3): EPEVTQTPSHQVTQMGQEVILRCVPISNHLYFYWYRQILGQKVEFLVSFYNNEISEKSEIFDDQFSVERPDGSNFTLKIRSTKLEDSAMYFCASSDAGALSTDTQYFGPGTRLTVL.

The V call is TRBV20-1, the J call TRBJ2-3, with TRBD1 as a possible D gene (6 bases). CDR3 length: 13 residues. Germline V gives CDR1 DFQATT, CDR2 SNEGSKA (reference sequence). CDR3 loop: CRGVQGPTDTQYF. In DNA form, the CDR3 reads TGCAGGGGGGTACAGGGACCCACAGATACGCAGTATTTT.

This rearrangement joins TRBV20-1 to TRBJ2-3; TRBD2 matches 8 bases. The trim removed 3 bases at V and 5 bases at J, leaving 13 bases unmatched. Looked up from germline, CDR1 is DFQATT and CDR2 is SNEGSKA (reference sequence). The length of the CDR3 is 16 residues. The CDR3 bases are TGCAGTGCTAGCCGCCCGAGAAGCGGGAGAGGAGATACGCAGTATTTT. Protein sequence: CSASRPRSGRGDTQYF.

This clonotype has more than one count but fewer than ten. This chain uses TRBV4-1 with TRBJ2-2; D gene uncertain. The length of the CDR3 is 18 residues. Germline V lookup: CDR1 MGHRA, CDR2 YSYEKL. Deletions cut 2 bases from V and 3 bases from J, with 19 bases between. The CDR3 DNA is TGCGCCAGCAGCCAATTGAAGACGACCACTGTTTACACCGGGGAGCTGTTTTTT. It codes for CASSQLKTTTVYTGELFF.

The table lists this clonotype with a few counts. The rearrangement joins TRBV12-3 or TRBV12-4 to TRBJ1-5, with D maybe TRBD1 (6 bases). The CDR3 totals 14 residues. With 6 bases removed from V and 0 bases from J, the gap between germline ends came to 9 bases. The CDR3 coding sequence is TGTGCCAGCAGCTCGGACAGTAGCAATCAGCCCCAGCATTTT. This encodes CASSSDSSNQPQHF.